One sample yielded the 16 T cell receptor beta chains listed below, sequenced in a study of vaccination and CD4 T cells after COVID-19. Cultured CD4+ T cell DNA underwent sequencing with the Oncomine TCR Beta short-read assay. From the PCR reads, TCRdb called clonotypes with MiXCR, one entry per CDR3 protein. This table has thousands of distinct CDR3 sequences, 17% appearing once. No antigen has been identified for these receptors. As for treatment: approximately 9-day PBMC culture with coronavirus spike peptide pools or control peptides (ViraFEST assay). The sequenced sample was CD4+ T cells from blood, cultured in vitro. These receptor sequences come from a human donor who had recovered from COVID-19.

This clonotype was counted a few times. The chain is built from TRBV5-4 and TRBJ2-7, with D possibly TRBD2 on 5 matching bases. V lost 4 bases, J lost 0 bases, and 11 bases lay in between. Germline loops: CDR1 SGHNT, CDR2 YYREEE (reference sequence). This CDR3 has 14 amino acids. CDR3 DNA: TGTGCCAGCAGCGCGGACTCGAGCTCCTACGAGCAGTACTTC. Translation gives CASSADSSSYEQYF.

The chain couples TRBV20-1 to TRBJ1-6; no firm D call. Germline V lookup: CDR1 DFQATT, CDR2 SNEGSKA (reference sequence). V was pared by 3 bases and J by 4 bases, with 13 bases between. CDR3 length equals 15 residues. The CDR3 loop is CSARTEKGYNSPLHF. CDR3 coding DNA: TGCAGTGCTAGGACGGAGAAAGGGTATAATTCACCCCTCCACTTT.

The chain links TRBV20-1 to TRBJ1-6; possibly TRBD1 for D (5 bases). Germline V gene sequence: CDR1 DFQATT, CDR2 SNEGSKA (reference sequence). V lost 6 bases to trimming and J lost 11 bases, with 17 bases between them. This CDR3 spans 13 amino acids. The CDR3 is CSAALQGLAPLHF. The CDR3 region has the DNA TGCAGTGCCGCCCTTCAGGGCCTCGCACCCCTCCACTTT.

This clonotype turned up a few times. CDR3 nucleotide sequence: TGTGCCAGCATCCTGACCATCCACCCCTACAATGAGCAGTTCTTC. This sequence encodes CASILTIHPYNEQFF. This rearrangement joins TRBV21-1 to TRBJ2-1. TRBV21-1 is a documented pseudogene. There are 15 residues in the CDR3.

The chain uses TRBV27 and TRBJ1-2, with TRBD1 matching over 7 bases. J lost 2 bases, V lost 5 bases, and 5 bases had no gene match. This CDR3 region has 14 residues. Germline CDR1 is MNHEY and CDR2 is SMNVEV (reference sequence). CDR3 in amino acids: CASSLQGTNYGYTF. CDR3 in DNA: TGTGCCAGCAGTCTACAGGGGACGAACTATGGCTACACCTTC.

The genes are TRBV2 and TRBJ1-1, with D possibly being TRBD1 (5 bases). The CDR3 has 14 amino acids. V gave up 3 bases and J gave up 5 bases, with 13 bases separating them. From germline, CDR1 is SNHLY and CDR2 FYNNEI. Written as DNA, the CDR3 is TGTGCCAGCAGTGATGAACTCTCAGGGACTGAAGCTTTCTTT. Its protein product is CASSDELSGTEAFF.

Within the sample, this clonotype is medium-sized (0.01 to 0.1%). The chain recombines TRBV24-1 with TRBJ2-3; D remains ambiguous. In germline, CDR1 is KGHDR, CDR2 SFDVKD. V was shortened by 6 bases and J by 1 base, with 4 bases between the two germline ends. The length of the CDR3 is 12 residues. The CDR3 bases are TGTGCCACCAGTTCCGGCACAGATACGCAGTATTTT. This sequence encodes CATSSGTDTQYF.

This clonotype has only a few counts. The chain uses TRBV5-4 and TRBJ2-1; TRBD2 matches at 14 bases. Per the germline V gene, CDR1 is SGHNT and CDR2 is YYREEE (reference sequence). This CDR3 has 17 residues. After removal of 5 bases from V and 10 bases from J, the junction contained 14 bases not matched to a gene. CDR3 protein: CASSWDAGTSGGREQFF. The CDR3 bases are TGTGCCAGCAGTTGGGACGCCGGGACTAGCGGGGGACGAGAGCAGTTCTTC. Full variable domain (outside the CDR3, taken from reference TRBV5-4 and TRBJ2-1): ETGVTQSPTHLIKTRGQQVTLRCSSQSGHNTVSWYQQALGQGPQFIFQYYREEENGRGNFPPRFSGLQFPNYSSELNVNALELDDSALYLCASSWDAGTSGGREQFFGPGTRLTVL.

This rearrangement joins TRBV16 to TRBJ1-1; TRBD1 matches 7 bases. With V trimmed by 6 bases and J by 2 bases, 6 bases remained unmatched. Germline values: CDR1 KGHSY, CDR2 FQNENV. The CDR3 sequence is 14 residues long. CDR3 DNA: TGTGCCAGCAGTCGGGACAGATATAACACTGAAGCTTTCTTT. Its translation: CASSRDRYNTEAFF. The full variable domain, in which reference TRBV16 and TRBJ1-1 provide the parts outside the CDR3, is GEEVAQTPKHLVRGEGQKAKLYCAPIKGHSYVFWYQQVLKNEFKFLISFQNENVFDETGMPKERFSAKCLPNSPCSLEIQATKLEDSAVYFCASSRDRYNTEAFFGQGTRLTVV.

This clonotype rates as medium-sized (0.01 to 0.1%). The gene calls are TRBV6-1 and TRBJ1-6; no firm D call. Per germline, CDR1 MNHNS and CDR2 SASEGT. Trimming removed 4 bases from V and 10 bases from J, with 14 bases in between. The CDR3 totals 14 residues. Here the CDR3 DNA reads TGTGCCAGCAGTGCCCGATTAGCGGAATCACCCCTCCACTTT. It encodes CASSARLAESPLHF.

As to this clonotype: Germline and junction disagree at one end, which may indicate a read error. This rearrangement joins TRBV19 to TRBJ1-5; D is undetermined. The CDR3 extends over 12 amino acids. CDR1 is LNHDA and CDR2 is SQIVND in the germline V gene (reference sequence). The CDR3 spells CASSFRNQPRHF. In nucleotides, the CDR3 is TGTGCCAGTAGTTTCCGTAATCAGCCCCGGCATTTT.

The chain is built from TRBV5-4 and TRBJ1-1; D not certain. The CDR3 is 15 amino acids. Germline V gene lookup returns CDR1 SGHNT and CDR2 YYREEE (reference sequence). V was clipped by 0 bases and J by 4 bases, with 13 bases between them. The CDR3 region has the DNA TGTGCCAGCAGCTTGGGGGTGTCGAGCACCACTGAAGCTTTCTTT. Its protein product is CASSLGVSSTTEAFF.

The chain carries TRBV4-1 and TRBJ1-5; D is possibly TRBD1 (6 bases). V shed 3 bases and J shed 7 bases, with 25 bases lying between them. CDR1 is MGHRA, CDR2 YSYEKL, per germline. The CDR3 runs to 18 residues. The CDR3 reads CASSQTDYEQGKRQPQHF. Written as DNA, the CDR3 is TGCGCCAGCAGCCAGACGGATTATGAGCAGGGGAAGAGGCAGCCCCAGCATTTT.

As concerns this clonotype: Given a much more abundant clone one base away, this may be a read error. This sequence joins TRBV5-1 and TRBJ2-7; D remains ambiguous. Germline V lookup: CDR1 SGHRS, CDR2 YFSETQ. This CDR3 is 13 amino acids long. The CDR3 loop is CASSLDTPYERYF. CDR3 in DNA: TGCGCCAGCAGCTTGGACACTCCCTACGAGCGGTACTTC.

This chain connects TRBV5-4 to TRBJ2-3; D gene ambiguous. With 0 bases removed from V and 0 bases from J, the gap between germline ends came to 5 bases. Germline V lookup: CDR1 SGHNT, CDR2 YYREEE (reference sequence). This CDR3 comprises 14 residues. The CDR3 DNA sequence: TGTGCCAGCAGCTTGGCCGGTAGCACAGATACGCAGTATTTT. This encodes CASSLAGSTDTQYF. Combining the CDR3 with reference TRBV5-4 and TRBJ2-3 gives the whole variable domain ETGVTQSPTHLIKTRGQQVTLRCSSQSGHNTVSWYQQALGQGPQFIFQYYREEENGRGNFPPRFSGLQFPNYSSELNVNALELDDSALYLCASSLAGSTDTQYFGPGTRLTVL.

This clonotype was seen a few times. The CDR3 sequence: CATKEDYGYTF. Written as DNA, the CDR3 is TGTGCCACCAAGGAGGACTATGGCTACACCTTC. V and J are TRBV6-1 and TRBJ1-2; no reliable D call. Germline V CDR1 and CDR2: MNHNS, SASEGT. This CDR3 has 11 residues. Trimming pared 10 bases from V and 3 bases from J, leaving 9 bases between.